This T cell receptor beta chain was recovered during a study of blood T cell repertoires in COVID-19. Study in general: The study drew acute and convalescent COVID-19 samples from the United States, Italy and Spain. Sources were T cells, B-cell-depleted T cells, or PBMCs; the material itself was cDNA or gDNA.

The CDR3 covers 14 residues. The V segment lost 2 bases and the J segment 7 bases; nucleotides outside the gene matches: 3. Germline loops: CDR1 SGHRS, CDR2 YFSETQ. Authors' analysis steps: Estimates of nucleated cell counts were drawn from the amplification of reference gene primers. TCRdb's table, derived via immunoSEQ multiplex PCR, lists solely in-frame clones and lacks some. D and trimming come from the DNA, and the V and J calls and clone size come from that table. Altogether some 210,000 clones are present, around four fifths being singletons, with the ten largest covering about 8%. This clone was counted a single time.

The source of this sequence is a woman aged 45-59 years with active or convalescent COVID-19. The chain has TRBV5-1 and TRBJ1-6, with 7 bases identical to TRBD1. Sample: peripheral blood. Here the CDR3 reads CASSLFRGNSPLHF. The CDR3 DNA is TGCGCCAGCAGCTTATTCAGGGGGAATTCACCCCTCCACTTT.